The TCR beta chain described here comes from a study of OX40 agonist ivuxolimab in advanced cancers. Study information: Eligibility rules accepted prior anti-PD-1, anti-PD-L1 or anti-CTLA-4 therapy, and around 43% had some. Study-level points and caveats: It was also the case that some nonresponders had low normalized T-cell clonal expansion.

Between the trimmed V and J ends, which lost 3 bases and 4 bases, there was a span of 12 bases. CDR3 length: 14 residues. Germline V lookup: CDR1 LNHDA, CDR2 SQIVND (reference sequence). Repertoires were generated with immunoSEQ multiplex PCR, while TCRdb's copy carries only in-frame clones and drops some. The sample lists tens of thousands of clones; about 91% were seen once. Points on this clone: The antigen remains undetermined.

The J gene is TRBJ1-1, the V gene TRBV19, with D possibly being TRBD1 (6 bases). Sequences were derived from CD4+ or CD8+ T cells sorted from blood, sampled in a trial of the OX40 agonist ivuxolimab. The source is an adult with an advanced solid tumor such as melanoma, head and neck, liver or kidney cancer. The CDR3 here is CASSIAGGSTEAFF. DNA for the CDR3: TGTGCCAGTAGTATTGCGGGGGGCTCCACTGAAGCTTTCTTT.